The 14 T cell receptor beta chains in this list originate from one sample, sequenced in a study of T-cell memory formation after mild COVID-19. MiXCR was run by TCRdb on the 5' RACE reads, yielding one entry per CDR3 protein. The table shows about 410,000 distinct CDR3 sequences, with 18% occurring only once. The sequenced material came from PBMCs or a T cell subset sorted from them (not recorded which). The receptors were gathered from a man aged 18-30 years who had mild COVID-19 (a few samples of this study predate the infection). Cell type and time point are not known.

V usage is TRBV12-3 or TRBV12-4 and J usage is TRBJ1-6, with D unclear. V lost 3 bases to trimming and J lost 11 bases, with 8 bases between them. This CDR3 has 12 amino acids. The CDR3 sequence: CASSFDFTPLHF. Here the CDR3 DNA reads TGTGCCAGCAGTTTCGACTTCACACCCCTCCACTTT.

This rearrangement joins TRBV2 to TRBJ2-7; possible D gene TRBD1, 5 bases. V dropped 3 bases and J dropped 10 bases, with 19 bases sitting between them. The CDR3 is made up of 14 amino acids. In germline, CDR1 is SNHLY, CDR2 FYNNEI. CDR3 in amino acids: CASSEQTLGQPQYV. The CDR3, as DNA: TGTGCCAGCAGTGAGCAAACCCTAGGACAACCCCAGTACGTC.

This chain links TRBV12-3 or TRBV12-4 with TRBJ2-3; TRBD2 matches 7 bases. The CDR3 is 12 residues long. Losses at the gene ends were 6 bases for V and 6 bases for J; bases not matched to a gene: 3. CDR3 loop: CASSTLADTQYF. The CDR3 bases are TGTGCCAGCAGCACACTAGCGGATACGCAGTATTTT.

The rearrangement joins TRBV7-3 to TRBJ2-2; tentatively, D is TRBD1 (5 bases). This CDR3 is 13 amino acids long. The germline V and J ends were trimmed by 5 bases and 6 bases, with 10 bases remaining between them. Germline V gene lookup returns CDR1 SGHTA and CDR2 FQGTGA. CDR3 amino acids: CASSPRAPGELFF. CDR3 nucleotides: TGTGCCAGCAGCCCCAGGGCCCCCGGGGAGCTGTTTTTT.

The J gene is TRBJ2-3, the V gene TRBV28, with 8 bases aligning to TRBD2. This CDR3 spans 13 amino acids. The germline CDR1 and CDR2 sequences are MDHEN and SYDVKM. The trim removed 6 bases at V and 4 bases at J, leaving 3 bases unmatched. The CDR3 coding sequence is TGTGCCAGCAGGCGGGGGGCCCCAGATACGCAGTATTTT. It yields the protein CASRRGAPDTQYF.

This clonotype was seen a handful of times. The chain recombines TRBV7-8 with TRBJ2-7, with 7 bases that match TRBD1. Germline trimming cut 3 bases from V and 0 bases from J; bases unmatched to any gene: 5. Germline CDR1 reads SGHVS; CDR2 reads FQNEAQ. The CDR3 consists of 15 residues. CDR3 in amino acids: CASSFGTAYSYEQYF. The CDR3 DNA follows: TGTGCCAGCAGCTTCGGGACAGCCTACTCCTACGAGCAGTACTTC.

A few counts support this clonotype. The chain has TRBV6-5 and TRBJ1-1; no firm D call. Looked up from germline, CDR1 is MNHEY and CDR2 is SVGAGI. The CDR3 loop spans 12 amino acids. Trimming cost V 10 bases and J 7 bases, with 16 bases left between them. DNA for the CDR3: TGTGCCACTATCGTGGGCAGAAGTGAAGCTTTCTTT. Translated: CATIVGRSEAFF.

The V and J genes are TRBV2 and TRBJ2-3; possibly TRBD2 for D (5 bases). CDR3 length: 11 residues. V shed 7 bases and J shed 6 bases, with 8 bases lying between them. Germline V gene sequence: CDR1 SNHLY, CDR2 FYNNEI. The CDR3 DNA reads as TGTGCCAGCAAGCGGTTGGATACGCAGTATTTT. Translated: CASKRLDTQYF.

This clonotype appeared a few times. The J gene is TRBJ2-2, the V gene TRBV7-8; D may be TRBD2 (6 bases). In germline, CDR1 is SGHVS, CDR2 FQNEAQ. The germline V and J ends were trimmed by 5 bases and 1 base, with 17 bases remaining between them. This CDR3 contains 17 residues. CDR3 DNA sequence: TGTGCCAGCAGCCCACAACGGGACTCAGGGAACACCGGGGAGCTGTTTTTT. This codes for CASSPQRDSGNTGELFF.

This clonotype appeared a few times. V is TRBV28 and J is TRBJ2-1, with 11 bases that match TRBD1. V was clipped by 8 bases and J by 4 bases; unmatched bases: 7. The CDR3 totals 15 residues. Per the germline V gene, CDR1 is MDHEN and CDR2 is SYDVKM. The CDR3 reads CASVSGTGGYNEQFF. CDR3 bases: TGTGCCAGCGTATCCGGGACAGGGGGTTACAATGAGCAGTTCTTC.

V usage is TRBV3-1 and J usage is TRBJ2-1; 7 positions match TRBD2. Germline V lookup: CDR1 LGHDT, CDR2 YNNKEL (reference sequence). The CDR3 length is 12 residues. After removal of 0 bases from V and 11 bases from J, the junction contained 1 base not matched to a gene. The CDR3 reads CASSQERGKQFF. The CDR3 DNA follows: TGTGCCAGCAGCCAAGAGCGGGGGAAGCAGTTCTTC.

This clonotype was counted at least ten times. This chain joins TRBV18 and TRBJ1-5, with TRBD1 matching over 8 bases. Per germline, CDR1 KGHSH and CDR2 LQKENI. The CDR3 spans 13 residues. The junction had 4 bases not matched to a gene; V was cut back by 8 bases and J by 4 bases. The CDR3, as DNA: TGTGCCAGCAGCCGACAGGGGAATCAGCCCCAGCATTTT. Its protein is CASSRQGNQPQHF. Using reference TRBV18 and TRBJ1-5 for the parts outside the CDR3, the full variable domain is NAGVMQNPRHLVRRRGQEARLRCSPMKGHSHVYWYRQLPEEGLKFMVYLQKENIIDESGMPKERFSAEFPKEGPSILRIQQVVRGDSAAYFCASSRQGNQPQHFGDGTRLSIL.

This clonotype has only a few counts. The V and J genes are TRBV7-9 and TRBJ2-2; TRBD2 matches 8 bases. CDR3 size: 14 residues. The germline V gene has CDR1 SEHNR and CDR2 FQNEAQ (reference sequence). The J segment lost 5 bases and the V segment lost 10 bases, leaving 9 bases of the junction unmatched. The CDR3 coding sequence is TGTGCCACCCTCGGGGGGGAAGAAACCGGGGAGCTGTTTTTT. It yields the protein CATLGGEETGELFF.

This clonotype was detected once. The chain joins TRBV2 to TRBJ2-5; 7 nucleotides line up with TRBD1. The CDR3 sequence is 14 residues long. Trimming cost V 7 bases and J 0 bases; bases outside gene matches: 5. CDR1 and CDR2 from the germline V gene are SNHLY and FYNNEI. CDR3 sequence reads: CASTRTGYQETQYF. The CDR3 bases are TGTGCCAGCACTAGGACAGGTTACCAAGAGACCCAGTACTTC.